The source of this T cell receptor (beta chain) is a study of cytomegalovirus exposure and HLA in healthy donors. The CDR3 is 15 residues long. With V trimmed by 4 bases and J by 2 bases, 6 bases remained unmatched. Germline lookup yields CDR1 SEHNR and CDR2 FQNEAQ (reference sequence). Researchers ran the PCR with 60 Vbeta and 13 Jbeta primers. Measured with immunoSEQ multiplex PCR; TCRdb has only the in-frame clones, and not every one. Of roughly 120,000 clones in the sample, under 85% were seen once. The chain couples TRBV7-9 to TRBJ2-5; 8 bases line up with TRBD2. The sequence derives from a man in his thirties or forties in good health and CMV-seropositive. The material sequenced was PBMCs. CDR3 nucleotides: TGTGCCAGCAGCTCGGGGGGGGCAGGACAAGAGACCCAGTACTTC. It encodes CASSSGGAGQETQYF.